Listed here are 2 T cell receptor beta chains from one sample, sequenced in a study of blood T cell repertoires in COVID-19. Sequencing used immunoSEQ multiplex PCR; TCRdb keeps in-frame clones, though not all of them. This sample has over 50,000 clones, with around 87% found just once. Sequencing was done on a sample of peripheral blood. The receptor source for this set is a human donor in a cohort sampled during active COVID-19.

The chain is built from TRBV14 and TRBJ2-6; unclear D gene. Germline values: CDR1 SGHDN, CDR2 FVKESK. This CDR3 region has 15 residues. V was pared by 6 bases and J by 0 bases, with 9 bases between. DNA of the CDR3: TGTGCCAGCAGTCGCAGAAGCTCTGGGGCCAACGTCCTGACTTTC. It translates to CASSRRSSGANVLTF.

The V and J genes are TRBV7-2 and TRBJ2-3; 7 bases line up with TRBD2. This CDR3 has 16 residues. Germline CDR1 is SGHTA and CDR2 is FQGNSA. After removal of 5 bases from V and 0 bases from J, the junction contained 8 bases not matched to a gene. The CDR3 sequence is CASSLRWGGSTDTQYF. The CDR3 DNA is TGTGCCAGCAGCCTCCGATGGGGGGGTAGCACAGATACGCAGTATTTT.